This T cell receptor (beta chain) is drawn from a study of control samples from healthy donors and cancer patients. Sequencing used immunoSEQ multiplex PCR; TCRdb keeps in-frame clones, though not all of them. The sample gives about 100,000 clones, less than 90% of which show up once; about a sixth is in the top ten. This CDR3 is built from 14 residues. Deletions cut 7 bases from V and 1 base from J, with 13 bases between. Germline V gene lookup returns CDR1 LNHDA and CDR2 SQIVND (reference sequence). Source material: blood. The receptor comes from a woman between 50 and 59 years old in good health. The chain uses TRBV19 and TRBJ1-1; tentative D call: TRBD1 (6 bases). The CDR3 sequence is CASTTGYRNTEAFF. In DNA form, the CDR3 reads TGTGCCAGTACAACAGGGTATAGGAACACTGAAGCTTTCTTT.